What follows is one T cell receptor beta chain and its context. The data belong to a study of blood T cell repertoires in COVID-19. Data came from immunoSEQ multiplex PCR; TCRdb stores just in-frame clones and leaves some out. The table lists about 200,000 clones, roughly 82% of them singletons, with about 5% in the top ten. V shed 0 bases and J shed 6 bases, with 17 bases lying between them. The CDR3 covers 16 residues. Germline V gene lookup returns CDR1 MNHEY and CDR2 SVGAGI. Sequenced material: PBMCs or T cells enriched from blood (not recorded which). V is TRBV6-5 and J is TRBJ1-2; a possible D gene is TRBD1 (6 bases). This TCR derives from a woman aged 60-75 years with acute COVID-19. The CDR3 here is CASSYSGIRGDDGYTF. CDR3 coding DNA: TGTGCCAGCAGTTACTCGGGGATCAGGGGAGATGATGGCTACACCTTC.